This TCR beta chain appears in the sequencing data of a study of T cell responses to AZD1222 COVID-19 vaccine. This clone showed up just once. CDR3 length: 14 residues. The germline V gene has CDR1 SGHTA and CDR2 FQGNSA. The V and J ends lost 5 bases and 4 bases respectively, with 13 bases between them. The protocol was immunoSEQ multiplex PCR, while the TCRdb copy is restricted to in-frame clones and leaves out a portion. This sample has about 70,000 clones; roughly 84% occur once, and the top ten carry 9.8%. The V call is TRBV7-2, the J call TRBJ2-3; perhaps TRBD2 as D (6 bases). The sequencing here drew on peripheral blood, taken on day 0 of AZD1222 vaccination. The sequence was obtained from an adult in good health. The CDR3 nucleotides are TGTGCCAGCAGCCCCGGGGGAATCGCAGATACGCAGTATTTT. Translated: CASSPGGIADTQYF.